This record looks at one T cell receptor beta chain sequence and its context. Its antigen is not known. Donors included only healthy HIV-negative adults lacking recent acute infections or vaccinations. This sample was included in a study of shared clonotypes between healthy human individuals. The assay was immunoSEQ multiplex PCR, and TCRdb's table has in-frame clones only and misses some. Among 2,500,000 or so clones listed, 85% to 95% were seen once. Study-level findings and limits: Generation of non-shared clonotypes was less probable than generation of clonotypes shared by all four donors.

Input material: naive CD4+ T cells sorted from blood. Subset denoted: CD45RA+ positively selected. The sequence was obtained from a young man in good health.

This CDR3 is CASRPQGTDTQYF. Written as DNA, the CDR3 is TGTGCCAGTCGCCCACAAGGCACAGATACGCAGTATTTT. This chain uses TRBV19 with TRBJ2-3; D uncertain. V lost 8 bases, J lost 1 base, and 10 bases lay in between. The CDR3 runs to 13 residues. The germline V gene encodes CDR1 LNHDA and CDR2 SQIVND (reference sequence).